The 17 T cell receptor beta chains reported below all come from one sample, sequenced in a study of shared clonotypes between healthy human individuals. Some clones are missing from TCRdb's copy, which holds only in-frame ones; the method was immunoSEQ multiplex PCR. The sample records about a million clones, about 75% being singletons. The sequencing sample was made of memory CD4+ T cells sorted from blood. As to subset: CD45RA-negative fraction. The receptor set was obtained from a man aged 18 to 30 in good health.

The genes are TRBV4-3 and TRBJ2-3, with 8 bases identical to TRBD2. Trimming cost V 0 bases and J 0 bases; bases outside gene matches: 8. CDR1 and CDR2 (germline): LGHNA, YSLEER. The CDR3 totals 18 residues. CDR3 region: CASSQDEVAGTSTDTQYF. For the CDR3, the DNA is TGCGCCAGCAGCCAAGACGAGGTAGCGGGGACTAGCACAGATACGCAGTATTTT.

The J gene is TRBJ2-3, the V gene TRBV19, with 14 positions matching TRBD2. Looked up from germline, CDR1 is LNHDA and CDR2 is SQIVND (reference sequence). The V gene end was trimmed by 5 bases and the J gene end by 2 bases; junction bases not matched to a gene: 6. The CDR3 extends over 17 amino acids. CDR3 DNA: TGTGCCAGTAGTCCCCGGACTAGCGGGAGGACCACAGATACGCAGTATTTT. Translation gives CASSPRTSGRTTDTQYF.

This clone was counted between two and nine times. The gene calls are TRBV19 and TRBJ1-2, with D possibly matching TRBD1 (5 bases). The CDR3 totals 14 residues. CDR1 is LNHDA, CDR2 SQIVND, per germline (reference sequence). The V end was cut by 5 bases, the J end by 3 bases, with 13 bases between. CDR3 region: CASSLQGRDYGYTF. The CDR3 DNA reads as TGTGCCAGTAGTCTTCAGGGTAGGGACTATGGCTACACCTTC.

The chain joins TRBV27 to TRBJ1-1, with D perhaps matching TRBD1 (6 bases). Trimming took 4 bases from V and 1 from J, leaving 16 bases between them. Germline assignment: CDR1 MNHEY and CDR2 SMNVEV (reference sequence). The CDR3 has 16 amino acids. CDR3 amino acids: CASSSKPGTRNTEAFF. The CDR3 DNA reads TGTGCCAGCAGTTCCAAACCCGGGACAAGGAACACTGAAGCTTTCTTT.

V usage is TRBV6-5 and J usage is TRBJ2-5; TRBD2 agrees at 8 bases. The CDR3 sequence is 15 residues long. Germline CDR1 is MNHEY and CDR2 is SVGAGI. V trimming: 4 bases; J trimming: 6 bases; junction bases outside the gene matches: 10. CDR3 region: CASSSVGAGEKTQYF. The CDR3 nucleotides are TGTGCCAGCAGTTCCGTGGGAGCGGGGGAGAAGACCCAGTACTTC.

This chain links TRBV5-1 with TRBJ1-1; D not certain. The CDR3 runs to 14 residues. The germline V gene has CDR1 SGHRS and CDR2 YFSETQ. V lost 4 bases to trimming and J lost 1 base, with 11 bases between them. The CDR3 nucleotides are TGCGCCAGCAGCATGGATACAGCGAACACTGAAGCTTTCTTT. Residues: CASSMDTANTEAFF.

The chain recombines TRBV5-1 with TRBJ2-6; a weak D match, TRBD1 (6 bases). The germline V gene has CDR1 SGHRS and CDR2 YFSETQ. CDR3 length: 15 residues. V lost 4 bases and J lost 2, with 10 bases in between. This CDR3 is CASSTQGAGANVLTF. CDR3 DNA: TGCGCCAGCAGCACACAGGGCGCTGGGGCCAACGTCCTGACTTTC.

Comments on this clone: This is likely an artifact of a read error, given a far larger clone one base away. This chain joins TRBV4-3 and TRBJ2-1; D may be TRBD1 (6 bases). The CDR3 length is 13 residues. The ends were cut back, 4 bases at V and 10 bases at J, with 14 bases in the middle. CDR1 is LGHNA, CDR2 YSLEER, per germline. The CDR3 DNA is TGCGCCAGCAGCCGAAGGTCCAGGGGAGAGCAGTTCTTC. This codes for CASSRRSRGEQFF.

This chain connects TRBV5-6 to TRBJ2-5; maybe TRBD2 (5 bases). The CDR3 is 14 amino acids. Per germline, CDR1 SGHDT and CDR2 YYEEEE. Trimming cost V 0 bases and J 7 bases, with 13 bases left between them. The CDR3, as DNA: TGTGCCAGCAGCTTGGTTGGGAGAGAGGGGACCCAGTACTTC. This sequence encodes CASSLVGREGTQYF.

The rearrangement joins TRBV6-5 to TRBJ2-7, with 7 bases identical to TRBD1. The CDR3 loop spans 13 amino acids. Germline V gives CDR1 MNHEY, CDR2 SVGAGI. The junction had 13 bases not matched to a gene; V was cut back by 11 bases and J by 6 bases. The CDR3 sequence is CAASRGKWGEQYF. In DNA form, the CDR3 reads TGTGCCGCCAGCAGGGGGAAGTGGGGCGAGCAGTACTTC.

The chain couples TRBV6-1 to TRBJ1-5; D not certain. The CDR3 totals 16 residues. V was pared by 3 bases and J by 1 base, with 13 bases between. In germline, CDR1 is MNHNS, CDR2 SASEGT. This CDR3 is CASSEGIWESNQPQHF. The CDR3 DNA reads TGTGCCAGCAGTGAGGGGATTTGGGAAAGCAATCAGCCCCAGCATTTT.

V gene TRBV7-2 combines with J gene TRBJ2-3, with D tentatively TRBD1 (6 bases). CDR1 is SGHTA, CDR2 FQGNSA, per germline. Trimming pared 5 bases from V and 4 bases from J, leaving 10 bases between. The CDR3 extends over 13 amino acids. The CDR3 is CASSPRQADTQYF. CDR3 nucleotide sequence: TGTGCCAGCAGCCCGCGACAGGCAGATACGCAGTATTTT.

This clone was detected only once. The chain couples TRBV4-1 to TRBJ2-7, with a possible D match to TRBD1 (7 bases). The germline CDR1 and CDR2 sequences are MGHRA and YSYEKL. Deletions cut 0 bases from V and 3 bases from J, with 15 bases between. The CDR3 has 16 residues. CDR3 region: CASSQDLRQGLYEQYF. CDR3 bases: TGCGCCAGCAGCCAAGATTTGAGACAGGGACTCTACGAGCAGTACTTC.

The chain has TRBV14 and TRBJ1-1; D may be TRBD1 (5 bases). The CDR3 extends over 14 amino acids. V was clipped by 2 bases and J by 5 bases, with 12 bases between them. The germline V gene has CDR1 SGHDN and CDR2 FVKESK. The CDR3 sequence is CASSQFQGRTEAFF. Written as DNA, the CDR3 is TGTGCCAGCAGCCAATTCCAGGGACGTACTGAAGCTTTCTTT.

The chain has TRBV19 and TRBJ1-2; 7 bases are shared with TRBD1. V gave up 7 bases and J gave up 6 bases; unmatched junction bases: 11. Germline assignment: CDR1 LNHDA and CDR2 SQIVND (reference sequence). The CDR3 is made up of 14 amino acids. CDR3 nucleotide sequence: TGTGCCAGTACCCCTATCCCCACAGGGGATGGCTACACCTTC. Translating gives CASTPIPTGDGYTF.

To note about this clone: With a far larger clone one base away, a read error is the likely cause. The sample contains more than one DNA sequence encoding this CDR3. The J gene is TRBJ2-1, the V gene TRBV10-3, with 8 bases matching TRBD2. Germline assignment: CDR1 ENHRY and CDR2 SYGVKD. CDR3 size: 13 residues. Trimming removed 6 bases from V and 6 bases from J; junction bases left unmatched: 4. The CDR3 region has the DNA TGTGCCATCAGCGAGGGGACTAGCAATGAGCAGTTCTTC. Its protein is CAISEGTSNEQFF.

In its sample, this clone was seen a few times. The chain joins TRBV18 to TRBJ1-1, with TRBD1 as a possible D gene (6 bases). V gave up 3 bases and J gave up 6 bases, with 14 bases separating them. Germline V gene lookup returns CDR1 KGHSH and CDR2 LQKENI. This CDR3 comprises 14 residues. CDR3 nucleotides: TGTGCCAGCTCACCGATGGGGGGCGCTTCTGAAGCTTTCTTT. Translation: CASSPMGGASEAFF. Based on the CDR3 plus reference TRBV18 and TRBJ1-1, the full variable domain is NAGVMQNPRHLVRRRGQEARLRCSPMKGHSHVYWYRQLPEEGLKFMVYLQKENIIDESGMPKERFSAEFPKEGPSILRIQQVVRGDSAAYFCASSPMGGASEAFFGQGTRLTVV.